The T cell receptor beta chain under discussion was sequenced for a study of cytomegalovirus exposure and HLA in healthy donors (dated 2017 in TCRdb). Regarding the study in general: An earlier analysis of around 600 of the donors reported roughly 300 Gb of sequence data and some 120 million unique TCR beta sequences from about 180 million T cells. Roughly 300 gigabases of sequencing data and approximately 85 million unique TCR sequences were included in an early release covering 550 to 650 HLA-typed donors. Of the 350 to 450 genotyped donors, about 80% fell in the genetic ancestry cluster associated with self-reported Caucasian donors. The study aimed to test whether signatures of past pathogen exposure could be identified by cataloging public T cell receptors. Using immunosequencing, the study profiled T cell repertoires from around 680 subjects and related those repertoires to cytomegalovirus serostatus. Besides the first cohort of approximately 710 subjects, a separate validation cohort made up of about 120 different subjects was used. The study combined high-throughput TCR immunosequencing, statistical association of individual TCRs with disease status, and machine learning to predict cytomegalovirus infection status. A later analysis re-analyzed previously published TCR beta repertoires from roughly 600 donors and added high-resolution HLA genotyping to study TCR occurrence patterns. The later analysis used no new phenotypic data to find candidate immune exposures, relying instead on TCR beta sequences and their occurrence across donors. An earlier analysis of fewer than 750 of the donors used high-throughput TCR beta sequencing to judge whether each TCR beta V gene segment behaved as functional or pseudogenic. Donor age, sex, ethnicity and CMV serostatus were compiled together with the repertoire data. A later genetic analysis used genome-wide SNP genotypes for about 55% of the 666 donors, treating that subset as a discovery cohort. Every discovery cohort repertoire had been produced on one sequencing platform. HLA typing covered class I and class II loci at four-digit resolution. The number of donors typed differed by locus, with about 629-630 for A, B, C, DRB1 and DQB1, roughly 520 for DQA1, approximately 570 for DPA1, and approximately 470 for DPB1. Four to six DR-DQ haplotypes were handled as single units for association and clustering, since linkage in the cohort was strong. Among 398 genotyped donors of the cohort, an average of 235,054 unique TCR beta nucleotide sequences were sequenced per donor, roughly 18% of them non-productive.

To prepare the library, the immunoSEQ multiplex PCR assay was applied. The multiplex PCR relied on a mix of 60 forward primers for TCR Vbeta segments and 13 reverse primers for TCR Jbeta segments. The CDR3 region of rearranged TCR beta genes was amplified from genomic DNA with a multiplex PCR assay. On the Illumina HiSeq System, the amplified TCR beta libraries were sequenced as 87-base-pair reads. As for how the authors treated the data: In a later analysis, tens of millions of unique TCR beta chains were counted across the approximately 640 repertoires, and roughly 11 million of these chains were shared by at least two donors. Raw reads were error-corrected and collapsed into unique sequences with a nearest-neighbor algorithm that merged closely related sequences to remove PCR and sequencing errors. Alignment of CDR3 sequences to IMGT reference sequences was used to assign V, D and J gene segments. Each retained sequence needed at least a six-nucleotide match to both a V gene segment and a J gene segment. A rearrangement counted as productive if the CDR3 had no stop codons and remained in frame with V and J, and every other rearrangement counted as non-productive. Following IMGT convention, CDR3 was defined as the stretch from the second conserved V-encoded cysteine to the conserved J-encoded phenylalanine. The earlier analysis of some 580 of the donors excluded any sequence lacking an unambiguous match to a single V gene segment. An earlier analysis of over 450 of the donors classified V segments as functional when productive rearrangements were above 56.7% and as segregating when the standard deviation between donors was above 5%. To diagnose cytomegalovirus status from the catalog of TCR beta chain sequences, a statistical classification framework was built. In a later analysis, V and J genes were assigned by comparing TCR nucleotide sequences against IMGT/GENE-DB human TR gene sequences. A later analysis assigned CDR3 sequences and most-parsimonious VDJ recombination scenarios with the TCRdist pipeline. In a later analysis, every TCR beta chain was defined by the combination of its CDR3 amino acid sequence and its V-gene family, and reads without a unique V-gene family were dropped. In a later analysis, several hundred highly shared, low-generation-probability nucleotide sequences were removed to address suspected cross-contamination and a sequencing artifact. In a later analysis, a clonal expansion index for each public chain was calculated from normalized within-repertoire ranks of inferred template counts. In a later analysis, generation probabilities were computed using a VDJ recombination model fitted to out-of-frame rearrangements, and the results were checked against IGoR. A later analysis scored TCR-TCR, TCR-HLA and TCR-CMV co-occurrence with hypergeometric tests, applying a repertoire-size bias correction to TCR pairs. In a later analysis, false discovery rates were estimated by permuting HLA or CMV assignments 20 times. A later analysis grouped co-occurring TCRs with DBSCAN, adding TCRdist sequence similarity when clustering within HLA-allele-positive subsets. Repertoires with fewer than 30,000 or more than 120,000 public chains were left out of co-occurrence clustering, as were five repertoires with anomalous nucleotide sharing. As stored in TCRdb, this immuneACCESS dataset retains in-frame rearrangements with V and J assigned. A fraction of the clones does not appear; measured against another copy, unresolved V genes explain less than half of the discrepancy, and the remainder lacks a known reason. V, J and clone size are taken as reported in that table, and D and trimming were inferred from the DNA itself. The table for this sample lists 95,000 to 150,000 clones; over 80% of them were counted only once. The biggest ten clones account for around 2.2% of the sample.

Regarding this clone: Its specific antigen is unknown. There are no base qualities to consult, and no much larger clone falls within one base.

CDR1 and CDR2, per the germline V gene, are SNHLY and FYNNEI. The CDR3 numbers 10 residues from cysteine through phenylalanine. The read is trimmed to its CDR3 DNA, 30 bases read in frame from base 1. V is pared back by 8 bases and J by 8 bases, with 9 bases lying between the germline termini. Points the paper makes about the study in general: A total of fewer than 200 TCR beta chains were listed by the study as associated with cytomegalovirus. In a later analysis, HLA-associated TCR beta chains showed more clonal expansion and lower generation probabilities than non-associated chains that were equally common. Broadly in line with IMGT annotations, most TCR beta V segments showed up in productive rearrangements about 87% or about 30% of the time in an earlier analysis of several hundred of the donors. A further reported finding was that TCR beta sequences accurately predicted the HLA-A and HLA-B alleles for most subjects in the first cohort. The cohort was sequenced for TCR beta chains only, and without alpha or paired-chain data the features that could be detected were limited. In vitro tests confirmed that a few of the cytomegalovirus-associated TCR beta chains recognize cytomegalovirus antigens. Specific HLA alleles were associated with 18,000 or so TCR beta sequences at a false discovery rate of 0.05 in a later analysis. In both the original and validation cohorts, the classifier was reported to diagnose cytomegalovirus status with high specificity and sensitivity. In a later analysis, several top co-occurrence clusters were reported to appear linked to parvovirus B19, influenza, CMV and Epstein-Barr virus. The 87-base-pair reads could not distinguish some IMGT-functional V segments, including TRBV6-2 and TRBV6-3, so those segments were excluded. In a later analysis, TCR association rates were found to vary across HLA loci, with the most associated TCRs seen for DRB1 alleles and the fewest for HLA-C alleles. In a later analysis, most CMV-associated TCR beta chains were found to appear HLA-restricted, with HLA associations seemingly driven largely by CMV exposure. HLA typing was unavailable for some donors at each locus, so association tests used only the typed subset. When HLA alleles, especially DR and DQ, strongly co-occurred, attributing TCR associations to individual alleles was difficult. Because counts were too low, about 15 rarely observed V segments, including chromosome 9 orphons, were left out of the earlier analysis of 587 of the donors. A cluster of highly shared sequence variants was judged likely to represent a technical artifact of the sequencing pipeline. Linkage disequilibrium might explain the correlated functional status among segregating V segments, but an unknown experimental factor could not be excluded. According to a later genetic analysis, donors in an Asian-associated ancestry cluster had fewer N-insertions in productive TCRs than the approximately 650-donor mean. While some public TCRs were present in many individuals, most TCR sequences turned up only very rarely across donors. Roughly uniform sequencing depth across donors was assumed in presence/absence analyses, although this assumption may not hold. According to the authors, the approach could potentially be generalized to other disease states and immunological phenotypes. An association between a missense DCLRE1C variant and V-gene and J-gene trimming of TCR beta chains was found in a later genetic analysis and replicated in an independent cohort. For the cohort, immune exposure information was limited to CMV serostatus.

The cohort was made up of several hundred healthy bone marrow donors. At the time of sampling, all cohort members were nominally healthy, though unrecorded immune exposures were likely present. The donor tested CMV seronegative, placing the donor among the 300 to 450 seronegative members of the cohort. Each donor provided a peripheral blood sample, and peripheral blood mononuclear cells were used for TCR beta sequencing. The Qiagen DNeasy Blood Extraction Kit was used to extract genomic DNA from the blood cell samples. The specimen was PBMCs. The chain is assembled from TRBV2 and TRBJ1-2; 6 matching bases give a weak D call of TRBD1. The TCR originated in a man between 25 and 39 years old in good health and CMV-seronegative. The encoded CDR3 is CASAGEGYTF. The nucleotides are TGTGCCAGCGCAGGGGAAGGCTACACCTTC.